A selection of T cell receptor beta chains follows, all from one sample in a study of T cell changes during pregnancy in multiple sclerosis. Profiling relied on immunoSEQ multiplex PCR, and the TCRdb table lists in-frame clones only, not all of them. Among 55,000 to 70,000 clones listed, 85% to 95% were seen once. The material was CD4+ T cells from peripheral blood mononuclear cells, obtained after pregnancy. All receptors come from a female donor with multiple sclerosis, enrolled in a pregnancy study. The CDR3 runs from the conserved cysteine through the conserved F or W. D genes are given only for firm matches. A row's size may be missing; if present it is once, few, many or a size class.

abundance	v_gene	d_gene	len	j_gene	CDR3aa	CDR3nt
.	TRBV6-5	TRBD2	15	TRBJ2-1	CASSYRIAGGDEQFF	TGTGCCAGCAGTTACAGAATAGCGGGAGGAGATGAGCAGTTCTTC
.	TRBV28	TRBD2	13	TRBJ2-2	CASGLSGGGELFF	TGTGCCAGCGGATTAAGCGGGGGCGGGGAGCTGTTTTTT
.	TRBV4-1	.	15	TRBJ2-1	CASSQSLPLYNEQFF	TGCGCCAGCAGCCAGTCCCTCCCCCTTTACAATGAGCAGTTCTTC
.	TRBV18	.	14	TRBJ1-2	CASSPPSGLSGYTF	TGTGCCAGCTCACCACCCTCCGGGTTGAGTGGCTACACCTTC
.	TRBV5-4	TRBD2	16	TRBJ2-2	CASSQRTSGVGGELFF	TGTGCCAGCAGCCAACGGACTAGCGGGGTTGGCGGGGAGCTGTTTTTT
.	TRBV5-4	.	14	TRBJ1-3	CASSLTGTGNTIYF	TGTGCCAGCAGCTTGACAGGGACTGGAAACACCATATATTTT
.	TRBV2	.	14	TRBJ2-3	CASSADRYTDTQYF	TGTGCCAGCAGCGCTGACAGATACACAGATACGCAGTATTTT
once	TRBV13	TRBD2	14	TRBJ2-7	CASSLVRGGYEQYF	TGTGCCAGCAGCTTAGTCCGGGGGGGCTACGAGCAGTACTTC
.	TRBV9	.	16	TRBJ2-2	CASSVAVWGHDGELFF	TGTGCCAGCAGCGTAGCGGTTTGGGGGCACGACGGGGAGCTGTTTTTT
.	TRBV7-2	.	15	TRBJ2-3	CASSLGGLFTDTQYF	TGTGCCAGCAGCTTAGGAGGCTTGTTCACAGATACGCAGTATTTT
.	TRBV4-2	.	13	TRBJ2-3	CASSQGPTDTQYF	TGTGCCAGCAGCCAAGGGCCCACAGATACGCAGTATTTT
.	TRBV7-2	.	12	TRBJ1-1	CAGTQGGTEAFF	TGTGCCGGCACCCAAGGGGGAACTGAAGCTTTCTTT
.	TRBV28	.	12	TRBJ1-2	CASLQVPSGYTF	TGTGCCAGCCTACAGGTCCCCAGTGGCTACACCTTC
.	TRBV19	.	16	TRBJ1-5	CASRGGGGVSNQPQHF	TGTGCCAGTAGGGGTGGAGGGGGGGTGAGCAATCAGCCCCAGCATTTT
.	TRBV28	TRBD1	17	TRBJ2-3	CATENRGLILSTDTQYF	TGTGCCACTGAAAACAGGGGGTTAATATTAAGCACAGATACGCAGTATTTT
.	TRBV27	.	17	TRBJ2-2	CASSFLSPRSGTGELFF	TGTGCCAGCAGTTTCCTCTCGCCCCGGAGTGGGACCGGGGAGCTGTTTTTT
.	TRBV2	TRBD1	15	TRBJ1-1	CASSGARGPNTEAFF	TGTGCCAGCAGTGGGGCCAGGGGGCCGAACACTGAAGCTTTCTTT
.	TRBV5-1	TRBD2	15	TRBJ2-3	CASSLLAGDTDTQYF	TGCGCCAGCAGCTTGCTAGCGGGAGACACAGATACGCAGTATTTT
.	TRBV9	TRBD1	14	TRBJ2-7	CASSAGQGSHEQYF	TGTGCCAGCAGCGCGGGACAGGGGTCCCACGAGCAGTACTTC
.	TRBV18	TRBD1	15	TRBJ2-4	CASSSRRGQGDIQYF	TGTGCCAGCTCTTCTAGAAGGGGACAGGGTGACATTCAGTACTTC
once	TRBV5-6	TRBD1	11	TRBJ1-1	CASSSGQGPLF	TGTGCCAGCAGCTCAGGACAGGGGCCCCTTTTT
.	TRBV7-2	TRBD2	16	TRBJ2-1	CASSPSGGTRVNEQFF	TGTGCCAGCAGCCCCTCCGGGGGGACTAGAGTCAATGAGCAGTTCTTC
.	TRBV21-1	.	17	TRBJ2-5	CASSKGRSGLRGETQYF	TGTGCCAGCAGCAAAGGCCGGTCGGGACTCCGCGGGGAGACCCAGTACTTC
.	TRBV6-5	.	12	TRBJ2-1	CASGRGYNEQFF	TGTGCCAGCGGAAGGGGATACAATGAGCAGTTCTTC
.	TRBV19	TRBD2	15	TRBJ2-3	CASNLAGSDTDTQYF	TGTGCCAGTAACTTAGCGGGTTCCGACACAGATACGCAGTATTTT
.	TRBV11-3	TRBD2	15	TRBJ2-2	CASSLAGANTGELFF	TGTGCCAGCAGTCTAGCGGGGGCTAACACCGGGGAGCTGTTTTTT
.	TRBV7-9	.	14	TRBJ1-2	CASSPLGGSSGYTF	TGTGCCAGCAGCCCACTCGGGGGTAGTAGCGGCTACACCTTC
.	TRBV6-1	TRBD1	15	TRBJ1-4	CASSGSGTGNEKLFF	TGTGCCAGCAGTGGATCCGGGACAGGGAATGAAAAACTGTTTTTT
.	TRBV14	.	15	TRBJ1-1	CASSLRTGGRTEAFF	TGTGCCAGCAGTCTTCGGACGGGGGGAAGGACTGAAGCTTTCTTT
.	TRBV19	TRBD1	12	TRBJ1-2	CASKGQLYGYTF	TGTGCCAGTAAGGGACAGCTATATGGCTACACCTTC
.	TRBV19	TRBD1	16	TRBJ2-7	CASSTRTGGLTYEQYF	TGTGCCAGTAGTACCCGGACAGGGGGTCTCACGTACGAGCAGTACTTC
.	TRBV18	.	14	TRBJ1-1	CASSRSGQNTEAFF	TGTGCCAGCTCACGGTCAGGCCAGAACACTGAAGCTTTCTTT
.	TRBV4-2	.	14	TRBJ1-2	CASSQAGQNYGYTF	TGTGCCAGCAGCCAGGCTGGGCAGAACTATGGCTACACCTTC
.	TRBV27	.	16	TRBJ2-1	CASSSISGFSYNEQFF	TGTGCCAGCAGTTCCATTAGCGGATTCTCCTACAATGAGCAGTTCTTC
.	TRBV4-1	.	14	TRBJ2-5	CASSQESARDPQYF	TGCGCCAGCAGCCAAGAATCGGCGAGGGATCCCCAGTACTTC
once	TRBV7-9	TRBD1	13	TRBJ2-7	CASSRTGTYEQYF	TGTGCCAGCAGTCGGACAGGGACCTACGAGCAGTACTTC
few	TRBV4-1	.	13	TRBJ2-5	CASSQGQLETQYF	TGCGCCAGCAGCCAAGGACAGTTAGAGACCCAGTACTTC
once	TRBV5-1	TRBD2	16	TRBJ2-7	CASSAGLAGSFYEQYF	TGCGCCAGCAGCGCGGGACTAGCGGGGTCTTTTTACGAGCAGTACTTC
.	TRBV9	.	16	TRBJ2-6	CASSAFSGVGANVLTF	TGTGCCAGCAGCGCCTTTTCAGGGGTGGGGGCCAACGTCCTGACTTTC
.	TRBV9	TRBD1	15	TRBJ1-5	CASSKGGGSNQPQHF	TGTGCCAGCAGTAAAGGGGGCGGTAGCAATCAGCCCCAGCATTTT
.	TRBV30	TRBD2	15	TRBJ2-3	CAWSPGLAGGPSQYF	TGTGCCTGGAGCCCGGGACTAGCGGGGGGTCCCTCTCAGTATTTT
once	TRBV5-1	TRBD2	16	TRBJ2-3	CASSLAPSGRGDTQYF	TGCGCCAGCAGCTTGGCTCCTAGCGGGAGAGGAGATACGCAGTATTTT
.	TRBV5-4	TRBD1	16	TRBJ2-2	CASSKRQGPSTGELFF	TGTGCCAGCAGCAAGAGACAGGGTCCGAGCACCGGGGAGCTGTTTTTT
.	TRBV19	TRBD1	15	TRBJ1-5	CASSIRDRGDQPQHF	TGTGCCAGTAGTATCCGGGACAGGGGTGATCAGCCCCAGCATTTT
.	TRBV7-3	TRBD2	19	TRBJ2-2	CASSLEPWAAGGVTGELFF	TGTGCCAGCAGCTTGGAGCCGTGGGCAGCGGGGGGGGTCACCGGGGAGCTGTTTTTT
.	TRBV6-1	.	14	TRBJ2-7	CASSPSGASYEQYF	TGTGCCAGCAGCCCCAGCGGAGCATCCTACGAGCAGTACTTC
.	TRBV11-2	.	15	TRBJ2-2	CASSLVGAPTGELFF	TGTGCCAGCAGCTTAGTGGGGGCGCCCACCGGGGAGCTGTTTTTT
.	TRBV28	TRBD1	15	TRBJ2-7	CASSFWGQVKHEQYF	TGTGCCAGCAGTTTCTGGGGACAGGTAAAGCACGAGCAGTACTTC
once	TRBV5-1	TRBD1	15	TRBJ2-7	CASSLSQGFSYEQYF	TGCGCCAGCAGCTTATCACAGGGGTTCTCCTACGAGCAGTACTTC
.	TRBV7-7	.	15	TRBJ2-1	CASSLDGGRGYEQFF	TGTGCCAGCAGCTTGGATGGTGGGAGGGGGTATGAGCAGTTCTTC
.	TRBV5-1	TRBD1	17	TRBJ2-2	CASSLSPGQGNTGELFF	TGCGCCAGCAGCTTGAGTCCGGGACAGGGGAACACCGGGGAGCTGTTTTTT
.	TRBV7-2	.	15	TRBJ1-4	CASSFRPTSGEKLFF	TGTGCCAGCAGCTTTAGGCCCACATCAGGCGAAAAACTGTTTTTT
.	TRBV4-1	TRBD1	16	TRBJ1-4	CASSPPGVTGYEKLFF	TGCGCCAGCAGCCCACCCGGTGTGACAGGGTATGAAAAACTGTTTTTT
once	TRBV11-2	.	14	TRBJ2-7	CASSQGGSTYEQYF	TGTGCCAGCAGCCAAGGCGGCAGTACCTACGAGCAGTACTTC
few	TRBV6-4	.	14	TRBJ2-2	CASSMTLNTGELFF	TGTGCCAGCAGTATGACTTTGAACACCGGGGAGCTGTTTTTT
.	TRBV29-1	TRBD2	19	TRBJ2-2	CSVEEPPGVSGRAVGELFF	TGCAGCGTTGAAGAGCCGCCAGGGGTTAGCGGGAGGGCCGTCGGGGAGCTGTTTTTT
.	TRBV18	.	13	TRBJ1-1	CASSPYEGTEAFF	TGTGCCAGCTCACCCTACGAGGGCACTGAAGCTTTCTTT
.	TRBV5-1	.	17	TRBJ1-2	CASSTGGVSEGSYGYTF	TGCGCCAGCAGCACTGGAGGGGTTTCCGAGGGTAGCTATGGCTACACCTTC
.	TRBV7-2	TRBD1	14	TRBJ1-2	CASSPDRGIYGYTF	TGTGCCAGCAGTCCGGACAGGGGGATCTATGGCTACACCTTC
.	TRBV5-8	TRBD2	17	TRBJ2-1	CASLGGSGGLFSNEQFF	TGTGCCAGCTTGGGGGGTAGCGGGGGCCTTTTTTCCAATGAGCAGTTCTTC